Below are 17 T cell receptor beta chains sequenced from a single sample in a study of cytomegalovirus exposure and HLA in healthy donors. The PCR had 60 Vbeta and 13 Jbeta primers. The protocol was immunoSEQ multiplex PCR, while the TCRdb copy is restricted to in-frame clones and leaves out a portion. Here the sample spans around 150,000 clones, over 75% being singletons. The specimen sequenced was PBMCs. Every receptor here comes from a woman aged 45-60 years in good health and CMV-seropositive.

This chain joins TRBV25-1 and TRBJ2-7, with TRBD2 identical over 8 bases. The CDR3 extends over 16 amino acids. V dropped 6 bases and J dropped 1; count of bases not matched to a gene: 11. Per the germline V gene, CDR1 is MGHDK and CDR2 is SYGVNS. The CDR3 DNA sequence: TGTGCCAGCAGACGTAGTTCGGGGGGGGTGTCCTACGAGCAGTACTTC. Amino acids: CASRRSSGGVSYEQYF.

This sequence joins TRBV5-4 and TRBJ2-5, with TRBD2 matching over 12 bases. Germline assignment: CDR1 SGHNT and CDR2 YYREEE (reference sequence). J lost 5 bases, V lost 0 bases, and 5 bases had no gene match. The CDR3 loop spans 16 amino acids. The CDR3: CASSLATSGGLETQYF. In DNA, the CDR3 is TGTGCCAGCAGCTTGGCCACTAGCGGGGGGTTGGAGACCCAGTACTTC.

This clone was picked up a small number of times. The V call is TRBV6-5, the J call TRBJ1-1; TRBD1 matches 9 bases. The CDR3 sequence is 15 residues long. Germline lookup yields CDR1 MNHEY and CDR2 SVGAGI. V trimming: 5 bases; J trimming: 5 bases; junction bases outside the gene matches: 9. The CDR3 region has the DNA TGTGCCAGCAGTCCGGGGACAGGGATAAGAACTGAAGCTTTCTTT. This sequence encodes CASSPGTGIRTEAFF.

This sequence joins TRBV7-9 and TRBJ2-1; 8 positions match TRBD2. The V segment lost 1 base and the J segment 9 bases; nucleotides outside the gene matches: 5. This CDR3 comprises 14 residues. Germline-derived CDR1 and CDR2 are SEHNR and FQNEAQ (reference sequence). CDR3 loop: CASSLVSGISEQFF. In nucleotides, the CDR3 is TGTGCCAGCAGCTTAGTTAGCGGGATTAGTGAGCAGTTCTTC.

The chain employs TRBV27 and TRBJ2-1, with TRBD1 matching over 12 bases. Germline V lookup: CDR1 MNHEY, CDR2 SMNVEV (reference sequence). Trimming at V came to 2 bases and at J to 2 bases, leaving 1 base not matched to a gene. This CDR3 comprises 16 residues. CDR3 sequence reads: CASSLRDRGPYNEQFF. CDR3 bases: TGTGCCAGCAGTTTAAGGGACAGGGGGCCCTACAATGAGCAGTTCTTC.

The V and J genes are TRBV10-3 and TRBJ1-3; maybe TRBD1 (5 bases). The CDR3 sequence is 14 residues long. Per germline, CDR1 ENHRY and CDR2 SYGVKD. V was cut by 0 bases and J by 2 bases, with 5 bases left in between. The CDR3 here is CAISESTAGNTIYF. The CDR3 nucleotides read TGTGCCATCAGTGAGTCGACAGCTGGAAACACCATATATTTT.

The DNA for the CDR3 is TGTGCCAGCAGCCTCCGGCGTGAGAGCGGCTACGAGCAGTACTTC. As protein: CASSLRRESGYEQYF. This chain links TRBV7-3 with TRBJ2-7; perhaps TRBD2 as D (5 bases). The V gene lost 5 bases and the J gene lost 3 bases, with 17 bases spanning the gap. The CDR3 sequence is 15 residues long. CDR1 is SGHTA and CDR2 is FQGTGA in the germline V gene.

J is TRBJ1-4 and V is TRBV15, with 9 bases matching TRBD1. CDR3 length: 15 residues. V gave up 0 bases and J gave up 4 bases; unmatched junction bases: 0. Germline V lookup: CDR1 LNHNV, CDR2 YYDKDF (reference sequence). The CDR3 loop reads CATSRETGGNEKLFF. DNA for the CDR3: TGTGCCACCAGCAGAGAGACAGGGGGTAATGAAAAACTGTTTTTT. The variable domain in full, completed from reference TRBV15 and TRBJ1-4, reads DAMVIQNPRYQVTQFGKPVTLSCSQTLNHNVMYWYQQKSSQAPKLLFHYYDKDFNNEADTPDNFQSRRPNTSFCFLDIRSPGLGDTAMYLCATSRETGGNEKLFFGSGTQLSVL.

The V gene is TRBV28, the J gene TRBJ1-2, with D unresolved. Germline lookup yields CDR1 MDHEN and CDR2 SYDVKM. Trimming pared 2 bases from V and 3 bases from J, leaving 10 bases between. The CDR3 runs to 14 residues. In DNA, the CDR3 is TGTGCCAGCAGTTTAGCGGTCTTCCACTATGGCTACACCTTC. It translates to CASSLAVFHYGYTF.

This chain joins TRBV7-9 and TRBJ2-3; TRBD1 is a possible D gene (6 bases). V lost 5 bases and J lost 7, with 10 bases in between. This CDR3 contains 12 residues. Germline assignment: CDR1 SEHNR and CDR2 FQNEAQ (reference sequence). CDR3 DNA: TGTGCCAGCAGCAGGGACATATATACGCAGTATTTT. This translates into CASSRDIYTQYF.

This clone appeared once. CDR3 loop: CASSTPGTSGYEQYF. The CDR3 DNA sequence: TGTGCCAGCAGTACCCCCGGGACTAGCGGCTACGAGCAGTACTTC. V gene TRBV21-1 combines with J gene TRBJ2-7; the table calls TRBD2, which could not be checked here. TRBV21-1 is assigned pseudogene status. This CDR3 region has 15 residues.

The chain is built from TRBV18 and TRBJ2-7; a possible D gene is TRBD1 (6 bases). Deletions cut 3 bases from V and 6 bases from J, with 12 bases between. Germline-derived CDR1 and CDR2 are KGHSH and LQKENI. The CDR3 runs to 13 residues. In nucleotides, the CDR3 is TGTGCCAGCTCACCTCTACAGGGTACCGAGCAGTACTTC. Its protein is CASSPLQGTEQYF.

The CDR3 DNA reads as TGTGCCAGCAGCTTTGCCGGGACAGGGAAACAGCCCCAGCATTTT. Translated: CASSFAGTGKQPQHF. The V call is TRBV5-6, the J call TRBJ1-5; 9 nucleotides align to TRBD1. The V and J ends lost 2 bases and 7 bases, in that order; junction bases with no gene match: 7. This CDR3 comprises 15 residues. The germline V gene encodes CDR1 SGHDT and CDR2 YYEEEE.

The V call is TRBV2, the J call TRBJ1-5; D is uncertain. This CDR3 comprises 12 residues. Trimming left V 6 bases short and J 6 bases short, with 9 bases between. Germline V gene lookup returns CDR1 SNHLY and CDR2 FYNNEI. CDR3 in amino acids: CASSGEAQPQHF. The DNA for the CDR3 is TGTGCCAGCAGCGGAGAGGCTCAGCCCCAGCATTTT.

The chain is built from TRBV5-6 and TRBJ1-5; D is ambiguous. Per germline, CDR1 SGHDT and CDR2 YYEEEE. The CDR3 sequence is 13 residues long. Trimming took off 0 bases at V and 13 bases at J, with 14 bases between the two ends. CDR3 nucleotide sequence: TGTGCCAGCAGCTTGGGGTCCTCCAGATCTCAGCATTTT. This encodes CASSLGSSRSQHF.

The chain links TRBV21-1 to TRBJ1-1; the table's D call TRBD1 went unverified against the DNA. TRBV21-1 constitutes a pseudogene. The CDR3 contains 16 residues. The CDR3 loop reads CASSRSPGQMNTEAFF. The CDR3, as DNA: TGTGCCAGCAGCAGGAGTCCGGGACAAATGAACACTGAAGCTTTCTTT.

The chain links TRBV6-1 to TRBJ1-5; D unresolved. This CDR3 contains 13 residues. Trimming removed 0 bases at V and 4 bases at J, with 4 bases between. The germline CDR1 and CDR2 sequences are MNHNS and SASEGT. The CDR3 nucleotides read TGTGCCAGCAGTGAAGCCTTAAATCAGCCCCAGCATTTT. This gives the protein CASSEALNQPQHF.